Here is one T cell receptor (beta chain) with its context. These data belong to a study of blood T cells in healthy people across ages. Unmatched junction bases numbered 6, after V lost 4 bases and J lost 3 bases. Germline-derived CDR1 and CDR2 are LGHDT and YNNKEL (reference sequence). This CDR3 spans 15 amino acids. Combining a sample-barcoded 5' primer with a J-beta primer mix, a second PCR ran for roughly 7 to 11 cycles. Tagging of each cDNA molecule was performed by a template-switch adaptor with 12 random nucleotides. TCRdb re-called the 5' RACE reads through MiXCR, storing one row per CDR3 protein. Among over a million distinct CDR3 sequences listed, 42% were seen once.

The sample taken for sequencing was blood. The V and J genes are TRBV3-1 and TRBJ1-1; TRBD1 aligns across 9 bases. The sequence was collected from a woman between 18 and 29 years old in good health. The CDR3 sequence is CASSPLTGGYTEAFF. The CDR3 DNA reads as TGTGCCAGCAGCCCATTGACAGGGGGGTACACTGAAGCTTTCTTT.